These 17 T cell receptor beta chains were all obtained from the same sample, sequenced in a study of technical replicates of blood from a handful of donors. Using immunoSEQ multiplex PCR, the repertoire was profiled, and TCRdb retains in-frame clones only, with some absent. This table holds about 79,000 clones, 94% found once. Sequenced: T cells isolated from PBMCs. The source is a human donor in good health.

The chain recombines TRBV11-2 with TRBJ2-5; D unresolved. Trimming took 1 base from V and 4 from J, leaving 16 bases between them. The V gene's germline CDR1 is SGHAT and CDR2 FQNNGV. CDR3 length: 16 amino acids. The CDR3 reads CASSLALAPNPETQYF. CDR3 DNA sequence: TGTGCCAGCAGCTTAGCATTAGCCCCAAATCCAGAGACCCAGTACTTC.

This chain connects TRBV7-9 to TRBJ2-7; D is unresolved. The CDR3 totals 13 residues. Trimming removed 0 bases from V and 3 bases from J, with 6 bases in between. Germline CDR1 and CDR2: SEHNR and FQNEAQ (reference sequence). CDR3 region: CASSLAADYEQYF. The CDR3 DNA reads TGTGCCAGCAGCTTAGCGGCTGACTACGAGCAGTACTTC.

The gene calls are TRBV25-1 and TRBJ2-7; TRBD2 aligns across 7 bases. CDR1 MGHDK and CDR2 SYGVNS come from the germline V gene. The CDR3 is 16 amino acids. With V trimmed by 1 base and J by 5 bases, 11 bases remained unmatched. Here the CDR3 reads CASSESGLLGGNEQYF. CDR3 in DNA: TGTGCCAGCAGTGAATCAGGTCTACTCGGGGGGAACGAGCAGTACTTC.

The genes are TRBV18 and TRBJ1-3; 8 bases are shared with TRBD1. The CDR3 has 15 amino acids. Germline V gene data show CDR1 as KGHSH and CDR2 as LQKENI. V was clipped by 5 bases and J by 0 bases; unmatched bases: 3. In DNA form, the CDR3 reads TGTGCCAGCTCAACTCAGGGGGCCTCTGGAAACACCATATATTTT. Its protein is CASSTQGASGNTIYF. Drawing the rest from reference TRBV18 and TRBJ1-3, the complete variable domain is NAGVMQNPRHLVRRRGQEARLRCSPMKGHSHVYWYRQLPEEGLKFMVYLQKENIIDESGMPKERFSAEFPKEGPSILRIQQVVRGDSAAYFCASSTQGASGNTIYFGEGSWLTVV.

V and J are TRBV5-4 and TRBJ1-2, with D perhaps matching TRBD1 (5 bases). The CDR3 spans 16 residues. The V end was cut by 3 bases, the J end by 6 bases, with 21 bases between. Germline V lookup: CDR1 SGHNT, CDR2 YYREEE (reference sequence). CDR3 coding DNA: TGTGCCAGCAGCTCCATAGCATGGGGGGGAATAAATGGCTACACCTTC. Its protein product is CASSSIAWGGINGYTF. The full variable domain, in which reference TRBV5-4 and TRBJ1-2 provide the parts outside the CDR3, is ETGVTQSPTHLIKTRGQQVTLRCSSQSGHNTVSWYQQALGQGPQFIFQYYREEENGRGNFPPRFSGLQFPNYSSELNVNALELDDSALYLCASSSIAWGGINGYTFGSGTRLTVV.

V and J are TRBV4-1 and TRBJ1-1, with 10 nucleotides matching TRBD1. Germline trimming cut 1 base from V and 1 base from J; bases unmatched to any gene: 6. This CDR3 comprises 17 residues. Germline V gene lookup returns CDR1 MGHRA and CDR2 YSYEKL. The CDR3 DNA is TGCGCCAGCAGCCAAGGGATTGGGACAGGGGAGAACACTGAAGCTTTCTTT. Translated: CASSQGIGTGENTEAFF.

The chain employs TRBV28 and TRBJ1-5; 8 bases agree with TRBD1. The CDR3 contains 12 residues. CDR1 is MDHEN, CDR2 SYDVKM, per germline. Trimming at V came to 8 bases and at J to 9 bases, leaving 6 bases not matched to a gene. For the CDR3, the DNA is TGTGCCAGCGACAGGGGCTTTAGGCCCCAGCATTTT. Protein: CASDRGFRPQHF. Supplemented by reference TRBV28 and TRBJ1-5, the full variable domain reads DVKVTQSSRYLVKRTGEKVFLECVQDMDHENMFWYRQDPGLGLRLIYFSYDVKMKEKGDIPEGYSVSREKKERFSLILESASTNQTSMYLCASDRGFRPQHFGDGTRLSIL.

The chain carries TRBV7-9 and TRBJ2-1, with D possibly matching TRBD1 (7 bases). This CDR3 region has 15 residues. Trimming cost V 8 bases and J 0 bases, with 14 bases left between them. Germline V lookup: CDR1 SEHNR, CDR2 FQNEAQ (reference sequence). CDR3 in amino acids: CASLPGGSSYNEQFF. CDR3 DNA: TGTGCCAGCCTCCCAGGGGGGTCCTCCTACAATGAGCAGTTCTTC.

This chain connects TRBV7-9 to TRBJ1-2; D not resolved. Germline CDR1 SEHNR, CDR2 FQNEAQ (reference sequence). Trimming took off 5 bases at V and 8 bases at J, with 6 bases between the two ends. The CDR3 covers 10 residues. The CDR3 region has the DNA TGTGCCAGCAGCCCCGAGGGCTACACCTTC. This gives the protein CASSPEGYTF.

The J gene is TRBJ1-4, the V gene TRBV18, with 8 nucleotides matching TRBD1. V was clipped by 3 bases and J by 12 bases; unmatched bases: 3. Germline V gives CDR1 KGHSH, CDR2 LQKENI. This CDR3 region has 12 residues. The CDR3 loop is CASSPPTGELFF. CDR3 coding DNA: TGTGCCAGCTCACCGCCGACAGGGGAACTGTTTTTT.

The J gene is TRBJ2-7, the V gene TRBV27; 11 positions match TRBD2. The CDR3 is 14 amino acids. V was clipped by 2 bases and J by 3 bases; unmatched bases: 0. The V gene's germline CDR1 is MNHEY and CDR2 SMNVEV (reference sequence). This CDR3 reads CASSLGTSGYEQYF. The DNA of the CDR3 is TGTGCCAGCAGTTTAGGGACTAGCGGCTACGAGCAGTACTTC.

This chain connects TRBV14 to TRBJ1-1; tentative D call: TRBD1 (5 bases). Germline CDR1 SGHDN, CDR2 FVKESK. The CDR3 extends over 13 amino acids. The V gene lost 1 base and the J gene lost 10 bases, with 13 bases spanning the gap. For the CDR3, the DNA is TGTGCCAGCAGCCAAGGGACCCCGGGGGTAGCTTTCTTT. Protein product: CASSQGTPGVAFF.

CDR3 coding DNA: TGCAGCGTTGGGACAGGGGGCGACTATGGCTACACCTTC. This encodes CSVGTGGDYGYTF. The chain combines TRBV29-1 with TRBJ1-2, with 11 positions matching TRBD1. V gave up 4 bases and J gave up 3 bases; unmatched junction bases: 1. The CDR3 is made up of 13 amino acids. Germline loops: CDR1 SQVTM, CDR2 ANQGSEA.

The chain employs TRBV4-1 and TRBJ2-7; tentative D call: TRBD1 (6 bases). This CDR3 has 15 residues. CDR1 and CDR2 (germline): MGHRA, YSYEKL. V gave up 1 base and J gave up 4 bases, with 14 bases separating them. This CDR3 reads CASSQAGAVIYEQYF. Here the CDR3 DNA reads TGCGCCAGCAGCCAAGCAGGGGCCGTAATTTACGAGCAGTACTTC.

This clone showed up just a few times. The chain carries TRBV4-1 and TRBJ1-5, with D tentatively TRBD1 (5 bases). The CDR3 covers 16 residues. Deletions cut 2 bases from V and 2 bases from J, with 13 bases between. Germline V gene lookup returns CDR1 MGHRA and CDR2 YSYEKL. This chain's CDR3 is CASSQPQVRGNQPQHF. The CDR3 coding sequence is TGCGCCAGCAGCCAACCACAGGTTCGGGGCAATCAGCCCCAGCATTTT.

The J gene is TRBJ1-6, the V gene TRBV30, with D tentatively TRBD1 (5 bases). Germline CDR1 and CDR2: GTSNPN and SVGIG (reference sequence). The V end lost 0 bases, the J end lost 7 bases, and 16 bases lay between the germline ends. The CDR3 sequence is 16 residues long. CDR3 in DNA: TGTGCCTGGAGTGTAGGGCCTGGGGGGGGGAATTCACCCCTCCACTTT. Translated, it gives CAWSVGPGGGNSPLHF.

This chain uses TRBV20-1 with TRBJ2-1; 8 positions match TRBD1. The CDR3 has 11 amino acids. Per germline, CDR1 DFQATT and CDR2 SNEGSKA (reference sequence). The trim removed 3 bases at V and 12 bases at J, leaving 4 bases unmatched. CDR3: CSARDGTGQFF. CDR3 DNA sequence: TGCAGTGCTAGGGACGGGACAGGGCAGTTCTTC.